The source of this TCR beta chain is a study of T cells after somatic rescue of genetic block. This CDR3 has 13 residues. In germline, CDR1 is SEHNR, CDR2 FQNEAQ (reference sequence). TCRdb's table, derived via immunoSEQ multiplex PCR, lists solely in-frame clones and lacks some. The sample includes 55,000 to 70,000 clones, around 93% of them seen just once. Of note for this clone: The junction departs from germline at one end; a sequencing error may be responsible.

The chain uses TRBV7-9 and TRBJ2-7, with a possible D match to TRBD1 (6 bases). This TCR was sampled from a man aged 35-49 years. Sequencing was carried out using peripheral blood mononuclear cells (PBMCs). The DNA of the CDR3 is TGTGCCAGCAGCATAGCAGGGGTCCACGAGCAGTACTTC. It encodes CASSIAGVHEQYF. Drawing the rest from reference TRBV7-9 and TRBJ2-7, the complete variable domain is DTGVSQNPRHKITKRGQNVTFRCDPISEHNRLYWYRQTLGQGPEFLTYFQNEAQLEKSRLLSDRFSAERPKGSFSTLEIQRTEQGDSAMYLCASSIAGVHEQYFGPGTRLTVT.